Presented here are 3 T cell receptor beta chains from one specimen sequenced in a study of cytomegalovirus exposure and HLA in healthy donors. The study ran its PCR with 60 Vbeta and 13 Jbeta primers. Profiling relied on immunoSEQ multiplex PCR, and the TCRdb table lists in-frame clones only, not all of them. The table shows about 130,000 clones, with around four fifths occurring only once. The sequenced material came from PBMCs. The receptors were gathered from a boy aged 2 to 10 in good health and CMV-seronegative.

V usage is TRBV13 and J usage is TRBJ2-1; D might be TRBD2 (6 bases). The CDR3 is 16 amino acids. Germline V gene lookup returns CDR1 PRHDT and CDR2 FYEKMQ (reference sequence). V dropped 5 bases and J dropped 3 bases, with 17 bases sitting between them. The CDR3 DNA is TGTGCCAGCAGCCACGGGGGTGGCGGGGTCTACAATGAGCAGTTCTTC. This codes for CASSHGGGGVYNEQFF.

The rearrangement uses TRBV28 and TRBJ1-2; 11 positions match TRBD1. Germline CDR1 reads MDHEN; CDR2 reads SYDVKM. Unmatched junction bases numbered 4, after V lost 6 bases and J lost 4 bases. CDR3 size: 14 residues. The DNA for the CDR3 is TGTGCCAGCAGGGGACAGGGGGAAGGCTATGGCTACACCTTC. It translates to CASRGQGEGYGYTF.

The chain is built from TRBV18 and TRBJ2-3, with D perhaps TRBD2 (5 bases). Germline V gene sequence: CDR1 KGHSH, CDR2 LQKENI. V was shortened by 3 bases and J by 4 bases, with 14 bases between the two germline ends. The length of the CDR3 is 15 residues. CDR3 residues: CASSPLTGSADTQYF. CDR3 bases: TGTGCCAGCTCACCTTTAACGGGGAGTGCAGATACGCAGTATTTT.